This TCR beta chain was observed in a study of radiotherapy plus CTLA-4 blockade in lung cancer. This CDR3 comprises 16 residues. V lost 4 bases to trimming and J lost 4 bases; unmatched junction nucleotides: 8. Germline CDR1 reads SGHTA; CDR2 reads FQGNSA. Those with chemo-refractory metastatic non-small-cell lung cancer were treated with focal radiation combined with CTLA-4 blockade using ipilimumab. Clones were sequenced by immunoSEQ multiplex PCR, and TCRdb holds only the in-frame ones, with some missing. This sample has 52,000 or so clones, with around four fifths found just once. The starting material was peripheral blood, obtained from a patient treated with radiotherapy plus ipilimumab. The sequence derives from a human donor with non-small cell lung cancer whose response to radiotherapy plus ipilimumab could not be evaluated. The chain employs TRBV7-2 and TRBJ2-3; TRBD2 matches at 10 bases. Here the CDR3 reads CASSSTSGKGSDTQYF. The CDR3 DNA reads TGTGCCAGCAGCTCAACTAGCGGGAAGGGCTCAGATACGCAGTATTTT.